This paragraph reports one TCR beta chain. The antigen remains undetermined. Trimming cost V 4 bases and J 2 bases, with 15 bases left between them. There are 15 residues in the CDR3. Germline V gene sequence: CDR1 SGHTS, CDR2 YDEGEE. Sequencing was performed with immunoSEQ multiplex PCR; in TCRdb, only in-frame clones are kept and a portion is missing. This sample has some 9,500 clones, with about three quarters found just once. The time point was: cycle 4 day 1 (C4D1), after more than 5 weeks of nivolumab. Every single patient, without exception, relapsed after autologous stem cell transplantation, and brentuximab vedotin exposure varied. Starting with thawed PBMCs, CD4+ T cells were purified by magnetic negative selection. The data were obtained in a study of PD-1 blockade in classical Hodgkin lymphoma. Study-wide results and caveats: In newly diagnosed patients, baseline TCR diversity was reportedly below that of healthy donors.

The specimen comprised CD4+ T cells from blood, sampled before the fourth cycle of nivolumab. This TCR came from a human donor with classical Hodgkin lymphoma. The chain employs TRBV5-8 and TRBJ2-5; D remains ambiguous. CDR3 DNA sequence: TGTGCCAGCAGCCCTGGGTTGCTGAATCAAGAGACCCAGTACTTC. Protein product: CASSPGLLNQETQYF.